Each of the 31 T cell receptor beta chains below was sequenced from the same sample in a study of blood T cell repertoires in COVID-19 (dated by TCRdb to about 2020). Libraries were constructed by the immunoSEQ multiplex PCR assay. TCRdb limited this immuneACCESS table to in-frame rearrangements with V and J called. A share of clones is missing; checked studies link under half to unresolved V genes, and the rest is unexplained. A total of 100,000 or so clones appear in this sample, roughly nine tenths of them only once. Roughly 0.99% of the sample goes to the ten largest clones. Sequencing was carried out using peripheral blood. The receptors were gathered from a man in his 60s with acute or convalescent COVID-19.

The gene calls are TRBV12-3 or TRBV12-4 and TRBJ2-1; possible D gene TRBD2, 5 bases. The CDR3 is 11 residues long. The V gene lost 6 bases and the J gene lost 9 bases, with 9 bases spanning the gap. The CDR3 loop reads CASRGVAEQFF. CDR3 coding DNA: TGTGCCAGCAGGGGAGTGGCTGAGCAGTTCTTC.

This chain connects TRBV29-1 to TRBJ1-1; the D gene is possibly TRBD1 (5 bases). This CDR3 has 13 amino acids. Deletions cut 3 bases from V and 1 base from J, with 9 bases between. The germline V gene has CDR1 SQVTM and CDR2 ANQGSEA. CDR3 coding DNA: TGCAGCGTTGAGGCCAGGGAGAACACTGAAGCTTTCTTT. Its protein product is CSVEARENTEAFF.

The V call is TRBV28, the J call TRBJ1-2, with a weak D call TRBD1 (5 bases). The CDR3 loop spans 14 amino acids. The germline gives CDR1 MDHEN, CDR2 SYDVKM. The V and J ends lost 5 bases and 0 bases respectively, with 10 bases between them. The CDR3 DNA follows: TGTGCCAGCAGTGCGGGACTGACTAACTATGGCTACACCTTC. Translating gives CASSAGLTNYGYTF.

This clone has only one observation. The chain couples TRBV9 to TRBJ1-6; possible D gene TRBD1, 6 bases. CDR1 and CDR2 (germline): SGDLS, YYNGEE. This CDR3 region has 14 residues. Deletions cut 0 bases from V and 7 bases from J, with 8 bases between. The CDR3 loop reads CASSVDRDNSPLHF. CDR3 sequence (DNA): TGTGCCAGCAGCGTAGACAGGGACAATTCACCCCTCCACTTT.

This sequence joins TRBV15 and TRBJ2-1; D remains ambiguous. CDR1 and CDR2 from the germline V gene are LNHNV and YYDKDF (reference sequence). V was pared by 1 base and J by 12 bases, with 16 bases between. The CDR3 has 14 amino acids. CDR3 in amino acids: CATSRANSPGSQFF. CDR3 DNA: TGTGCCACCAGCAGAGCGAATAGCCCCGGGTCGCAGTTCTTC.

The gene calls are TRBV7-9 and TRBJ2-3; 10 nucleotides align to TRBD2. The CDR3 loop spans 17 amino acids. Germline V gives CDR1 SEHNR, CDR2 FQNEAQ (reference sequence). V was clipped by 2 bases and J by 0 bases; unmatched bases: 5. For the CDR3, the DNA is TGTGCCAGCAGCTTACTCGGGACTAGCGTTAGCACAGATACGCAGTATTTT. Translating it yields CASSLLGTSVSTDTQYF.

CDR3 loop: CASSQSRKQRGNTDTQYF. The CDR3 DNA reads as TGTGCCAGCAGCCAAAGTCGCAAGCAGCGGGGGAACACAGATACGCAGTATTTT. V and J are TRBV3-1 (or the pseudogene TRBV3-2) and TRBJ2-3, with 8 nucleotides matching TRBD2. Germline V gene sequence: CDR1 LGHDT, CDR2 YNNKEL (reference sequence). The V segment lost 2 bases and the J segment 2 bases; nucleotides outside the gene matches: 12. The CDR3 length is 18 residues.

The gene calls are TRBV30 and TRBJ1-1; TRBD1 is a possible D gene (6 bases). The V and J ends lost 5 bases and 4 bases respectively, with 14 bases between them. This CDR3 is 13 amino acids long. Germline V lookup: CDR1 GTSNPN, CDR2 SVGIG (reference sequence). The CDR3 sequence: CAWDRQEATEAFF. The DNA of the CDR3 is TGTGCCTGGGACAGACAGGAGGCCACTGAAGCTTTCTTT.

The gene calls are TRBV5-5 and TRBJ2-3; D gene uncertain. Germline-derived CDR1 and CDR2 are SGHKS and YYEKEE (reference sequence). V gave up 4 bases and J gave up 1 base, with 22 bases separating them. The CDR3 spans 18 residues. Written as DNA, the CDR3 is TGTGCCAGCAGCCCGTCTTACAGCCGAACCTACGGCACAGATACGCAGTATTTT. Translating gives CASSPSYSRTYGTDTQYF.

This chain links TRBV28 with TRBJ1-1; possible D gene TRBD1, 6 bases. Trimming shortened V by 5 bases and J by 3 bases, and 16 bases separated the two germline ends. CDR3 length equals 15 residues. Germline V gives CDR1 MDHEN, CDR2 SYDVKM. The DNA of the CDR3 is TGTGCCAGCAGTCTCCTACTGACAGGACACACTGAAGCTTTCTTT. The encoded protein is CASSLLLTGHTEAFF.

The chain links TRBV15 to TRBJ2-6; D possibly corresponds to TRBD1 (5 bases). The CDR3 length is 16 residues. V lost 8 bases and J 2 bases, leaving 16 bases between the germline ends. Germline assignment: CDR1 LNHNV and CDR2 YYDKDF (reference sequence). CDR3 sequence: CATAGPVGAGANVLTF. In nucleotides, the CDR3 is TGTGCCACCGCTGGCCCCGTAGGGGCTGGGGCCAACGTCCTGACTTTC.

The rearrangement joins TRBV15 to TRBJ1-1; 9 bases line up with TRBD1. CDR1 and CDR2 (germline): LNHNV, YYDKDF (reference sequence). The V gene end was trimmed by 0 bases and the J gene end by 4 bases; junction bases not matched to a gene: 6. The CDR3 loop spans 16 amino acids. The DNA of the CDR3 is TGTGCCACCAGCAGAGATAACAGGGGGCGGGTCACTGAAGCTTTCTTT. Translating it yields CATSRDNRGRVTEAFF.

CDR3 loop: CASSDQGNQPQHF. The CDR3 DNA reads TGTGCCAGCAGTGATCAGGGCAATCAGCCCCAGCATTTT. The V and J genes are TRBV25-1 and TRBJ1-5; D is undetermined. V lost 3 bases, J lost 2 bases, and 5 bases lay in between. CDR1 is MGHDK and CDR2 is SYGVNS in the germline V gene. This CDR3 region has 13 residues.

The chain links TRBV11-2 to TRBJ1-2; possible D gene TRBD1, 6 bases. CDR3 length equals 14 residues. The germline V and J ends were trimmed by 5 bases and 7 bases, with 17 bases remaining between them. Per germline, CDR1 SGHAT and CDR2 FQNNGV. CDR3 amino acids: CASSPFEGVSGYTF. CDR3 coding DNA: TGTGCCAGCAGCCCGTTTGAGGGGGTTTCTGGCTACACCTTC.

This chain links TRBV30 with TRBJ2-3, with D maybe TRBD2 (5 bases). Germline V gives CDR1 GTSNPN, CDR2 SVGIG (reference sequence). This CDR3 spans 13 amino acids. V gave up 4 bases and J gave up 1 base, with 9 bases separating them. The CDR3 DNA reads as TGTGCCTGGAATGCGGGTGGCACAGATACGCAGTATTTT. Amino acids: CAWNAGGTDTQYF.

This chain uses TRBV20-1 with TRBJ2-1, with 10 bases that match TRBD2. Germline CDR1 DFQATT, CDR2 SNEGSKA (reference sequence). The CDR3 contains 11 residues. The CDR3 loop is CSGTSDNEQFF. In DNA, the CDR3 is TGCAGCGGGACTAGCGACAATGAGCAGTTCTTC.

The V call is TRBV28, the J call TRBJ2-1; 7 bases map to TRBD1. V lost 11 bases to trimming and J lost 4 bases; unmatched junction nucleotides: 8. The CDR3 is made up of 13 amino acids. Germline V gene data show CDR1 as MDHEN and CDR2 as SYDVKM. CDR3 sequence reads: CAATGQIYNEQFF. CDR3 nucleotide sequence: TGTGCCGCTACGGGACAGATATACAATGAGCAGTTCTTC.

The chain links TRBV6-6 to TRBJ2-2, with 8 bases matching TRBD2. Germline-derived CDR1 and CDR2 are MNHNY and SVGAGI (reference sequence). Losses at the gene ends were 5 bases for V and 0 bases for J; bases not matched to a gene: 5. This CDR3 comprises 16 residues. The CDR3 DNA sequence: TGTGCCAGCAGTATAAGCGGGAGCACGAACACCGGGGAGCTGTTTTTT. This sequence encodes CASSISGSTNTGELFF.

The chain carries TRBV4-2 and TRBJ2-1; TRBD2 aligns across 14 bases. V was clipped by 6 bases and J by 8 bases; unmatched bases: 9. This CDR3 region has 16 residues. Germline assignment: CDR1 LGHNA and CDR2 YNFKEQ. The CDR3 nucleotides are TGTGCCAGCAGGGAAAGACTAGCGGGAGGGCCGGATGAGCAGTTCTTC. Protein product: CASRERLAGGPDEQFF.

CDR3 region: CASSWGEFQPQHF. The CDR3, as DNA: TGTGCCAGCAGTTGGGGCGAGTTTCAGCCCCAGCATTTT. This sequence joins TRBV12-3 or TRBV12-4 and TRBJ1-5; a weak D match, TRBD1 (5 bases). The CDR3 has 13 amino acids. V lost 4 bases to trimming and J lost 6 bases, with 10 bases between them.

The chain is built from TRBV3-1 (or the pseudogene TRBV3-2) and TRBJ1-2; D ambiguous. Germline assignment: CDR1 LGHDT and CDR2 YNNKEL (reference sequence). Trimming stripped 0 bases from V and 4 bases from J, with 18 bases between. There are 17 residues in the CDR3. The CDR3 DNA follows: TGTGCCAGCAGCCAAGATCTTGCTGGGCACTCGGTCTATGGCTACACCTTC. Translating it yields CASSQDLAGHSVYGYTF.

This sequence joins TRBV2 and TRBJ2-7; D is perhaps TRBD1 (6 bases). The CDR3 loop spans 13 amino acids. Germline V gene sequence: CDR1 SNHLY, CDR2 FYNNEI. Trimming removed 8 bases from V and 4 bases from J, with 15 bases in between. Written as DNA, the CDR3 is TGTGCCAGCGCCACAGACAGGAATTACGAGCAGTACGTC. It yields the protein CASATDRNYEQYV.

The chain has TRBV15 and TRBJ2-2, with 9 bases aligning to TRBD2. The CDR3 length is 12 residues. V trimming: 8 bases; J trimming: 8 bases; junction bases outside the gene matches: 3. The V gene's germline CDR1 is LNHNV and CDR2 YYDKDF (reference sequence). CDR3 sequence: CATLAGAGELFF. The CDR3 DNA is TGTGCCACCTTAGCGGGAGCTGGGGAGCTGTTTTTT.

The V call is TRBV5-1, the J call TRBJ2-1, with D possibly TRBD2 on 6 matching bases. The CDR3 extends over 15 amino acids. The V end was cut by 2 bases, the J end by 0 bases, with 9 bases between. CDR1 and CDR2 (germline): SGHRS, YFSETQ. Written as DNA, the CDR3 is TGCGCCAGCAGCTTAATGGGGGGCTCCTACAATGAGCAGTTCTTC. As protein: CASSLMGGSYNEQFF.

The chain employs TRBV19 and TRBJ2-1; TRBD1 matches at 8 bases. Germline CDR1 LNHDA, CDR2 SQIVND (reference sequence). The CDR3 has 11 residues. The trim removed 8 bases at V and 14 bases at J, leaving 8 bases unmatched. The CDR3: CASSGTGVEFF. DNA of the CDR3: TGTGCCAGTTCGGGGACAGGCGTGGAGTTCTTC.

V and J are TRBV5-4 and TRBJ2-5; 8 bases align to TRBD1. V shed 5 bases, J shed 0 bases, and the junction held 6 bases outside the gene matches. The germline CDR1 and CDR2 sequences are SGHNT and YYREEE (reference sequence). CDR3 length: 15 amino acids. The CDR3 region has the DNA TGTGCCAGCAGAATGACAGGGGACAACCAAGAGACCCAGTACTTC. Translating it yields CASRMTGDNQETQYF.

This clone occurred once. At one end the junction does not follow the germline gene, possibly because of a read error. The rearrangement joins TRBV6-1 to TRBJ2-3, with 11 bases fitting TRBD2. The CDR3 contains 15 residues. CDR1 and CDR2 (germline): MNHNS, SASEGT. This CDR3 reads CASREGTSGKDTQYF. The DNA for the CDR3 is TGTGCCAGCAGAGAAGGGACTAGCGGAAAAGATACGCAGTATTTT.

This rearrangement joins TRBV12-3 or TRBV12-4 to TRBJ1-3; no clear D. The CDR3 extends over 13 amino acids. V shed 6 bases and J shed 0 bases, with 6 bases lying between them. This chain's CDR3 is CASSLSSGNTIYF. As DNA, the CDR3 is TGTGCCAGCAGCCTCTCCTCTGGAAACACCATATATTTT.

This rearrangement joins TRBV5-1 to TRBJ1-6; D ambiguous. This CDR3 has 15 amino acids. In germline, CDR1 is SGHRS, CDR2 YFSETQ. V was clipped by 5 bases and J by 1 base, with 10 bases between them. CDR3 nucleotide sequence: TGCGCCAGCAGTACGGGAGGATCCTATAATTCACCCCTCCACTTT. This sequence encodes CASSTGGSYNSPLHF.

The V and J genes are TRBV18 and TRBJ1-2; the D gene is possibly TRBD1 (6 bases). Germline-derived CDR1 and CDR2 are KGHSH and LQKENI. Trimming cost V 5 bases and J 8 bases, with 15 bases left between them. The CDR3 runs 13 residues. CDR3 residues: CASSADSLQGYTF. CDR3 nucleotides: TGTGCCAGCTCAGCGGACAGCCTTCAGGGCTACACCTTC.

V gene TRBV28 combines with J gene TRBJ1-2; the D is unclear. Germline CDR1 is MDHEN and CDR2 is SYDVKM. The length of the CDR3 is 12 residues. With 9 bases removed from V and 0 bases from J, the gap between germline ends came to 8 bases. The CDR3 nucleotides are TGTGCCAGTCAGCTAGCTAACTATGGCTACACCTTC. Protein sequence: CASQLANYGYTF.